Listed below are T cell receptor beta chains from one sample, sequenced in a study of cytomegalovirus exposure and HLA in healthy donors. The data were produced by immunoSEQ multiplex PCR, yet TCRdb's version contains in-frame clones alone and is incomplete. The sample gives more than 80,000 clones, roughly four fifths of which show up once; approximately 4% is in the top ten. Sequenced material: PBMCs. Receptors were obtained from a female donor in good health and CMV-seropositive. Each CDR3 is given with its conserved first and last residue. D genes are given only for firm matches. A clone size is listed for some rows: how often the clone was seen (once, few, many), or a class if it is expanded.

>TRBV5-1|TRBJ2-7|few|13|-
CASSLALTYEQYF
TGCGCCAGCAGCTTGGCACTAACTTACGAGCAGTACTTC
>TRBV6-1|TRBJ2-1|-|17|TRBD2
CASSGGLAGGFYNEQFF
TGTGCCAGCAGTGGAGGACTAGCGGGGGGCTTCTACAATGAGCAGTTCTTC
>TRBV10-3|TRBJ2-1|-|14|TRBD1
CAISDGQGWNEQFF
TGTGCCATCAGTGATGGACAGGGTTGGAATGAGCAGTTCTTC
>TRBV6-1|TRBJ1-6|-|12|TRBD1
CASSEARQGRHF
TGTGCCAGCAGTGAAGCCCGACAGGGGAGACACTTT
>TRBV5-5|TRBJ2-1|-|15|TRBD2
CASSIISGNLNEQFF
TGTGCCAGCAGCATTATTAGCGGGAACCTCAATGAGCAGTTCTTC
>TRBV15|TRBJ2-7|-|12|-
CATSRDEREQYF
TGTGCCACCAGCAGAGACGAGAGGGAGCAGTACTTC
>TRBV2|TRBJ1-1|-|10|-
CASSGRGAFF
TGTGCCAGCAGTGGCAGGGGAGCTTTCTTT
>TRBV10-1|TRBJ1-1|once|15|TRBD1
CASSAGGQGRTEAFF
TGCGCCAGCAGTGCCGGGGGACAGGGAAGGACTGAAGCTTTCTTT
>TRBV28|TRBJ2-6|-|13|-
CASSFKAPGILTF
TGTGCCAGCAGTTTTAAGGCCCCGGGAATCCTGACTTTC
>TRBV18|TRBJ1-5|-|14|TRBD1
CASSLGQGNQPQHF
TGTGCCAGCTCACTGGGACAGGGAAATCAGCCCCAGCATTTT
>TRBV11-2|TRBJ2-5|once|15|TRBD2
CASSNPPGGRETQYF
TGTGCCAGCAGCAACCCCCCGGGAGGCAGGGAGACCCAGTACTTC
>TRBV6-6|TRBJ1-2|-|13|-
CASISAGNYGYPF
TGTGCCAGCATCTCGGCGGGGAACTATGGCTACCCCTTC
>TRBV28|TRBJ2-7|-|14|-
CASTPMDSHYEQYF
TGTGCCAGCACCCCCATGGACAGCCACTACGAGCAGTACTTC
>TRBV27|TRBJ1-1|-|17|-
CASSLSLGSRLNTEAFF
TGTGCCAGCAGTTTATCGTTGGGGAGTAGATTGAACACTGAAGCTTTCTTT
>TRBV30|TRBJ2-1|-|16|-
CAYQPRALAGDGEQFF
TGTGCCTACCAACCCAGGGCCCTTGCTGGGGATGGTGAGCAGTTCTTC
>TRBV27|TRBJ2-5|-|15|TRBD2
CASTPPGGSWETQYF
TGTGCCAGCACCCCCCCCGGGGGGAGTTGGGAGACCCAGTACTTC
>TRBV28|TRBJ1-1|-|13|-
CASFEIGGAQAFF
TGTGCCAGCTTTGAGATAGGGGGGGCGCAGGCTTTCTTT
>TRBV28|TRBJ2-3|-|16|TRBD2
CASSLQRGQTTDTQYF
TGTGCCAGCAGTTTACAGCGGGGGCAGACCACAGATACGCAGTATTTT
>TRBV18|TRBJ2-7|-|14|-
CASSPLADNYEQYF
TGTGCCAGCTCACCACTAGCGGACAATTACGAGCAGTACTTC
>TRBV29-1|TRBJ2-1|-|14|-
CSVETAGSYNEQFF
TGCAGCGTTGAAACGGCGGGGTCCTACAATGAGCAGTTCTTC
>TRBV4-1|TRBJ2-1|few|13|-
CASSPQGSNEQFF
TGCGCCAGCAGCCCGCAGGGTTCCAATGAGCAGTTCTTC
>TRBV19|TRBJ1-1|-|15|-
CASSMGGRGNTEAFF
TGTGCCAGTAGTATGGGGGGAAGGGGGAACACTGAAGCTTTCTTT
>TRBV19|TRBJ1-1|-|15|TRBD1
CASSTRTGSVTEAFF
TGTGCCAGTAGTACAAGGACAGGGAGCGTCACTGAAGCTTTCTTT
>TRBV6-4|TRBJ2-7|-|13|-
CASSLYPLYEQYF
TGTGCCAGCAGTCTCTACCCCCTCTACGAGCAGTACTTC
>TRBV14|TRBJ1-1|-|13|-
CASSHRVNTEAFF
TGTGCCAGCAGCCACAGGGTGAACACTGAAGCTTTCTTT
>TRBV25-1|TRBJ1-1|-|11|-
CASKGDTEAFF
TGTGCCAGCAAGGGGGACACTGAAGCTTTCTTT
>TRBV5-1|TRBJ2-7|-|17|-
CASSLERVGRGPYEQYF
TGCGCCAGCAGCTTGGAACGGGTAGGGCGGGGTCCCTACGAGCAGTACTTC
>TRBV5-1|TRBJ2-3|-|16|TRBD2
CASSSSGGSLTDTQYF
TGCGCCAGCAGCTCCTCCGGCGGGAGCTTAACAGATACGCAGTATTTT
>TRBV19|TRBJ2-7|once|19|TRBD2
CASSISGLAGGKRSYEQYF
TGTGCCAGTAGTATTAGTGGACTAGCGGGAGGCAAACGATCCTACGAGCAGTACTTC
>TRBV7-9|TRBJ1-5|few|12|-
CASSLGNQPQHF
TGTGCCAGCTCTCTAGGCAATCAGCCCCAGCATTTT
>TRBV5-4|TRBJ1-3|once|14|-
CASSLGGRGNTIYF
TGTGCCAGCAGCTTGGGGGGGCGCGGAAACACCATATATTTT
>TRBV9|TRBJ1-1|-|15|-
CASSVDGYRNAEAFF
TGTGCCAGCAGCGTAGATGGGTACAGAAATGCTGAAGCTTTCTTT
>TRBV5-4|TRBJ2-7|-|16|TRBD2
CASSSDSGGVSYEQYF
TGTGCCAGCAGCTCTGATAGCGGGGGTGTCTCCTACGAGCAGTACTTC
>TRBV15|TRBJ2-5|-|17|TRBD2
CATSRTSGRGGQETQYF
TGTGCCACCAGCCGGACTAGCGGGAGAGGAGGGCAAGAGACCCAGTACTTC
>TRBV7-9|TRBJ1-3|once|17|TRBD1
CASSFGDRGLPGNTIYF
TGTGCCAGCAGCTTTGGGGACAGGGGGCTCCCTGGAAACACCATATATTTT
>TRBV5-1|TRBJ1-6|-|15|-
CASSLDGRVDSPLHF
TGCGCCAGCAGCTTGGATGGCAGGGTAGACTCACCCCTCCACTTT
>TRBV28|TRBJ2-3|-|15|TRBD2
CASSAGLESTDTQYF
TGTGCCAGCAGTGCCGGACTAGAAAGCACAGATACGCAGTATTTT
>TRBV7-9|TRBJ1-4|-|14|-
CAGSLKNSNEKLFF
TGTGCCGGCAGCTTAAAAAATTCAAATGAAAAACTGTTTTTT
>TRBV9|TRBJ2-1|-|15|TRBD1
CASSVLGQGSGEQFF
TGTGCCAGCAGCGTATTGGGACAGGGGAGCGGTGAGCAGTTCTTC
>TRBV21-1|TRBJ2-1|few|18|-
CASSKGKEGPRLNNEQFF
TGTGCCAGCAGCAAAGGGAAGGAGGGCCCGAGGCTAAACAATGAGCAGTTCTTC
>TRBV5-5|TRBJ1-6|-|16|TRBD1
CASSLVGQGTNSPLHF
TGTGCCAGCAGCTTGGTCGGACAGGGGACGAATTCACCCCTCCACTTT
>TRBV9|TRBJ2-2|-|18|-
CASSVVSPVSGPTGELFF
TGTGCCAGCAGCGTAGTTTCCCCCGTGAGCGGACCGACCGGGGAGCTGTTTTTT
>TRBV13|TRBJ1-1|-|17|-
CASSLGFQGLMNTEAFF
TGTGCCAGCAGCTTAGGCTTTCAGGGACTAATGAACACTGAAGCTTTCTTT